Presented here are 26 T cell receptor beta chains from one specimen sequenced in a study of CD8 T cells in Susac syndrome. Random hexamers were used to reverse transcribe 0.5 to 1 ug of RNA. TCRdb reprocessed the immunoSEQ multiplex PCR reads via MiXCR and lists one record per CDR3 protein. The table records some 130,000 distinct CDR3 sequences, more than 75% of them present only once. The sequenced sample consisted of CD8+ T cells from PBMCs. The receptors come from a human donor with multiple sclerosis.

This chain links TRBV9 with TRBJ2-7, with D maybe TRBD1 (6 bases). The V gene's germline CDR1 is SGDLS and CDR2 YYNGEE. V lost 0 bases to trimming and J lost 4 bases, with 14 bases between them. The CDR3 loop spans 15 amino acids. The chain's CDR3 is CASSVEPGVNYEQYF. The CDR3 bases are TGTGCCAGCAGCGTAGAGCCAGGGGTCAATTACGAGCAGTACTTC.

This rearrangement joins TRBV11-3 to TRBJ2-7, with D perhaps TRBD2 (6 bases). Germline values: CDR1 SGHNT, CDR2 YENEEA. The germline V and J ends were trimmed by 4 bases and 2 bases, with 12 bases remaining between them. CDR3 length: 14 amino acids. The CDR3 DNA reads TGTGCCAGCAGCTCCTCGGGAGCCCCCTACGAGCAGTACTTC. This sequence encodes CASSSSGAPYEQYF.

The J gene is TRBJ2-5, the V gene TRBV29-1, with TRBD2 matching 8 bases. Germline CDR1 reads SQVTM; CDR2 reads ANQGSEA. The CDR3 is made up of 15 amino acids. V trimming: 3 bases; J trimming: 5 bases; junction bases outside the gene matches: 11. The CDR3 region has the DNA TGCAGCGTTGAGCTTAGCGGGGCGGTGAGGGAGACCCAGTACTTC. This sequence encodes CSVELSGAVRETQYF.

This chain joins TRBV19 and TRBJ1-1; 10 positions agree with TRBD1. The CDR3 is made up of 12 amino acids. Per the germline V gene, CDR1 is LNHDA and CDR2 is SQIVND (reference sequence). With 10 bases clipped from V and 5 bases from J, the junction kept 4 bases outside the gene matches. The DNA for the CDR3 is TGTGCCACCGGACAGGGGGGTACTGAAGCTTTCTTT. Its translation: CATGQGGTEAFF.

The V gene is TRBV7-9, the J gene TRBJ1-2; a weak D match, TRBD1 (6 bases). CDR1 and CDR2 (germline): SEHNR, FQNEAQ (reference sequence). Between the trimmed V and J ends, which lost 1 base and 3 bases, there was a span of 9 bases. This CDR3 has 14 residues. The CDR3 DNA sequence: TGTGCCAGCAGCTTAGTTGAGGGGGACTATGGCTACACCTTC. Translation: CASSLVEGDYGYTF.

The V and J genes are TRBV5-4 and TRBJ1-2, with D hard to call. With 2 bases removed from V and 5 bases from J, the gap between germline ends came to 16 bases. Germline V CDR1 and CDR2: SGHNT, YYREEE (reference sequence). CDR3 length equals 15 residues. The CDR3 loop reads CASSFDGPLIYGYTF. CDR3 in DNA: TGTGCCAGCAGCTTCGACGGCCCTTTAATATATGGCTACACCTTC.

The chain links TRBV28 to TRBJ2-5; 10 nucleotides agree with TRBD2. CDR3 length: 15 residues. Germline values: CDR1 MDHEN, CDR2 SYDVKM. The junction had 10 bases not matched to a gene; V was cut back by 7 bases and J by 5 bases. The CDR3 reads CASKGASGSGETQYF. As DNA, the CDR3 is TGTGCCAGCAAAGGGGCTAGCGGGAGTGGCGAGACCCAGTACTTC.

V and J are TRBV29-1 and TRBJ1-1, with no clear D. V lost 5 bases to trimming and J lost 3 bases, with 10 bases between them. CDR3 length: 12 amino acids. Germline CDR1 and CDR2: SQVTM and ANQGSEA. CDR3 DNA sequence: TGCAGCGTTAACCTGGAGCACACTGAAGCTTTCTTT. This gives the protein CSVNLEHTEAFF.

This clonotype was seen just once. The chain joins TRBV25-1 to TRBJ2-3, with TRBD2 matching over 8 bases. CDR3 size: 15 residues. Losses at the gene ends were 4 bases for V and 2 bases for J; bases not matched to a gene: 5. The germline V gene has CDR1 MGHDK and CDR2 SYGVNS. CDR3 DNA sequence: TGTGCCAGCAGTGCACTAGCGGACTTCACAGATACGCAGTATTTT. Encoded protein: CASSALADFTDTQYF.

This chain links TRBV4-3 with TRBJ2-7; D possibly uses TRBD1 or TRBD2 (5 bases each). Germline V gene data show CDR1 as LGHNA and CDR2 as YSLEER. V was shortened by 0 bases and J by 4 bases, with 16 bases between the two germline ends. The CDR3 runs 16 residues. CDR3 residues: CASSQEYVRGAYEQYF. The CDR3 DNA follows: TGCGCCAGCAGCCAAGAGTACGTGAGGGGCGCGTACGAGCAGTACTTC.

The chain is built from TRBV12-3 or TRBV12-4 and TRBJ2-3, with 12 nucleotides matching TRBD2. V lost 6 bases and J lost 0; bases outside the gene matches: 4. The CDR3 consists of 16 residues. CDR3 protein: CASSATSGGSTDTQYF. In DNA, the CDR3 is TGTGCCAGCAGCGCGACTAGCGGGGGTAGCACAGATACGCAGTATTTT.

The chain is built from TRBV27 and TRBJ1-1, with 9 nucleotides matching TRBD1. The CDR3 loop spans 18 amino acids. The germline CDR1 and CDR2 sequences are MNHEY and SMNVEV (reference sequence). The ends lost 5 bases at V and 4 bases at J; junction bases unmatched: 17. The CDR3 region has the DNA TGTGCCAGCAGTCCCGGGACAGGGTGGGAGGCTCGGAGCACTGAAGCTTTCTTT. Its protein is CASSPGTGWEARSTEAFF.

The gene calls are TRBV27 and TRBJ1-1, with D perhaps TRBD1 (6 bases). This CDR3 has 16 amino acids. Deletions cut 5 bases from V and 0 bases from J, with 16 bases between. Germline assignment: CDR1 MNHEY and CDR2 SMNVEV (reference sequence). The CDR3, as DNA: TGTGCCAGCAGTCCCTTGTTAGGGGGGTTGAACACTGAAGCTTTCTTT. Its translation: CASSPLLGGLNTEAFF.

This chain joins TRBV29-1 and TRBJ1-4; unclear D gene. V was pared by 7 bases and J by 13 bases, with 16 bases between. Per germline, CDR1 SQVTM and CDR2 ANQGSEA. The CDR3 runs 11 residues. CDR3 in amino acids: CSAQDSHGLFF. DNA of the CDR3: TGCAGCGCCCAGGACTCCCATGGACTGTTTTTT. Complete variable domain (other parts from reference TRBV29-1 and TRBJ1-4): SAVISQKPSRDICQRGTSLTIQCQVDSQVTMMFWYRQQPGQSLTLIATANQGSEATYESGFVIDKFPISRPNLTFSTLTVSNMSPEDSSIYLCSAQDSHGLFFGSGTQLSVL.

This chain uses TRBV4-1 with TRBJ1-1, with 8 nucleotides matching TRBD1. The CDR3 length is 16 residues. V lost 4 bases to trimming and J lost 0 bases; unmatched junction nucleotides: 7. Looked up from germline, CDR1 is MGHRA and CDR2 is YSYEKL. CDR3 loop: CASSPLGQGLNTEAFF. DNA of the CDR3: TGCGCCAGCAGCCCCCTCGGACAGGGACTGAACACTGAAGCTTTCTTT.

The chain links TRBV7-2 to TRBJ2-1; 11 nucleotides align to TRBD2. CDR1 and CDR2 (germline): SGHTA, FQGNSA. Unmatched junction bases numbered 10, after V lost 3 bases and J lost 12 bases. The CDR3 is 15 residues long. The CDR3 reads CASSFTSGSPLGQFF. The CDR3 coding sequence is TGTGCCAGCAGCTTCACTAGCGGGAGCCCACTGGGGCAGTTCTTC.

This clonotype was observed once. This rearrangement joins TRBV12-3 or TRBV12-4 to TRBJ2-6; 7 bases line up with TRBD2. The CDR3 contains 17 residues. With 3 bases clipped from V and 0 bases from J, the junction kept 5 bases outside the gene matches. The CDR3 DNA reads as TGTGCCAGCAGTTTCGCGGGAGCGCTCTCTGGGGCCAACGTCCTGACTTTC. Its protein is CASSFAGALSGANVLTF.

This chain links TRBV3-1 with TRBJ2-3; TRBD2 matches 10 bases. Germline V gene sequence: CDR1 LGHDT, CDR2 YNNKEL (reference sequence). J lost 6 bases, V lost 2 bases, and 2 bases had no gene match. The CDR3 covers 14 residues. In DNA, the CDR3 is TGTGCCAGCAGCCAAACTAGCGGGGAGGATACGCAGTATTTT. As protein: CASSQTSGEDTQYF.

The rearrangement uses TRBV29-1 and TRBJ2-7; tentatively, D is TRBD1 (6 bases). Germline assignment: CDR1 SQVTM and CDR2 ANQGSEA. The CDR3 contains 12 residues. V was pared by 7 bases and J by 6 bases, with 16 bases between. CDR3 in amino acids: CSAYFGGGEQYF. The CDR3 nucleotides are TGCAGCGCTTATTTTGGGGGCGGCGAGCAGTACTTC.

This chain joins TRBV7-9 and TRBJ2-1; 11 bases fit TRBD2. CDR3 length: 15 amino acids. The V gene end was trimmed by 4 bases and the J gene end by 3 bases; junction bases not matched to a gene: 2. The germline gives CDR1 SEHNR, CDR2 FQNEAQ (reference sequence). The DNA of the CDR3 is TGTGCCAGCAGCTGGGGACTAGCGGACTACAATGAGCAGTTCTTC. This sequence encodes CASSWGLADYNEQFF.

The CDR3, as DNA: TGCAGCGTTGAAGTCTACGAGCAGTACTTC. Translated, it gives CSVEVYEQYF. V is TRBV29-1 and J is TRBJ2-7; unclear D gene. Germline assignment: CDR1 SQVTM and CDR2 ANQGSEA. The CDR3 runs to 10 residues. V was cut by 1 base and J by 3 bases, with 1 base left in between.

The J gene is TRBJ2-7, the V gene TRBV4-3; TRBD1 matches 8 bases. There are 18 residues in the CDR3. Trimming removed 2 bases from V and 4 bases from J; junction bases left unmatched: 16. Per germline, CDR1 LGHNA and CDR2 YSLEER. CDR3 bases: TGCGCCAGCAGCCAACTTTACCTCGCCGGGACAGGCGGATACGAGCAGTACTTC. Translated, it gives CASSQLYLAGTGGYEQYF.

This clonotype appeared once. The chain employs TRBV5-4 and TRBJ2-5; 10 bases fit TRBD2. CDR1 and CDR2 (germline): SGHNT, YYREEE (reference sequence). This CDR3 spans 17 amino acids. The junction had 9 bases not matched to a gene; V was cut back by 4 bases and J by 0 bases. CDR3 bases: TGTGCCAGCAGCCCCGCGCTAGCGGGAGATCACCAAGAGACCCAGTACTTC. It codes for CASSPALAGDHQETQYF. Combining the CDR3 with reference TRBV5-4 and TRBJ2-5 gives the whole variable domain ETGVTQSPTHLIKTRGQQVTLRCSSQSGHNTVSWYQQALGQGPQFIFQYYREEENGRGNFPPRFSGLQFPNYSSELNVNALELDDSALYLCASSPALAGDHQETQYFGPGTRLLVL.

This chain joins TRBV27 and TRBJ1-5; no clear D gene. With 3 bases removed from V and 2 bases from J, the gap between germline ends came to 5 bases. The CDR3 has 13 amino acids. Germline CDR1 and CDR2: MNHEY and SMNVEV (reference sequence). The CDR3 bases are TGTGCCAGCAGTTTTACTCGCAATCAGCCCCAGCATTTT. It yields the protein CASSFTRNQPQHF.

CDR3 DNA sequence: TGTGCCAGTAGTATTAGTGCCCCGTCTGAAGCTTTCTTT. Its protein product is CASSISAPSEAFF. The chain carries TRBV19 and TRBJ1-1; D not resolved. V lost 3 bases and J 6 bases, leaving 11 bases between the germline ends. The CDR3 extends over 13 amino acids. Germline CDR1 reads LNHDA; CDR2 reads SQIVND (reference sequence). Drawing the rest from reference TRBV19 and TRBJ1-1, the complete variable domain is DGGITQSPKYLFRKEGQNVTLSCEQNLNHDAMYWYRQDPGQGLRLIYYSQIVNDFQKGDIAEGYSVSREKKESFPLTVTSAQKNPTAFYLCASSISAPSEAFFGQGTRLTVV.

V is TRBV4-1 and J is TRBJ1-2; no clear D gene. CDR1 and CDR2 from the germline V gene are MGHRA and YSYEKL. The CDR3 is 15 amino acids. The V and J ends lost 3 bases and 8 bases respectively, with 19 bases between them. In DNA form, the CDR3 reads TGCGCCAGCAGCCAGGACTTCGGCTGGGCGGAGGGCTACACCTTC. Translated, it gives CASSQDFGWAEGYTF.